Reported below is one T cell receptor beta chain. Its antigen is not identified. The CDR3 is 15 amino acids. Germline V gene sequence: CDR1 SGHAT, CDR2 FQNNGV. Trimming stripped 5 bases from V and 5 bases from J, with 15 bases between. This sample is part of a study of cytomegalovirus exposure and HLA in healthy donors. General study results and limits: In a later analysis, a missense DCLRE1C variant was linked to TCR beta V- and J-gene trimming. A few CMV-associated chains proved CMV antigen-specific in vitro.

PCR primers comprised 60 Vbeta and 13 Jbeta primers. Measured with immunoSEQ multiplex PCR; TCRdb has only the in-frame clones, and not every one. The sample yields tens of thousands of clones, roughly 82% seen once. The rearrangement joins TRBV11-2 to TRBJ2-2; tentatively, D is TRBD2 (6 bases). Sequenced: PBMCs. The source is a man in his 70s in good health and CMV-seropositive. This chain's CDR3 is CASSPRLGETGELFF. The CDR3 bases are TGTGCCAGCAGCCCGAGACTAGGGGAGACCGGGGAGCTGTTTTTT.